The clone carrying this T cell receptor beta chain was detected many times. This entry comes from a study of T-cell reconstitution after alpha-beta-depleted transplantation in children. It was with unique molecular identifiers that the TCRbeta library was prepared. TCRdb used MiXCR to reprocess the PCR reads, holding one entry per CDR3 protein. The table has 200,000 to 250,000 distinct CDR3 sequences, 12% seen once. The germline gives CDR1 DFQATT, CDR2 SNEGSKA (reference sequence). CDR3 length equals 10 residues. The germline V and J ends were trimmed by 5 bases and 3 bases, with 3 bases remaining between them.

Sequenced here: PBMCs from the stem cell graft donor, sampled from the stem cell graft. The V gene is TRBV20-1, the J gene TRBJ2-3; D gene ambiguous. This sequence originates from a human donor who donated a stem cell graft to a child with acute lymphoblastic leukemia. The CDR3 reads CSAWTDTQYF. As DNA, the CDR3 is TGCAGTGCTTGGACAGATACGCAGTATTTT.